These 4 T cell receptor beta chains were sequenced from one sample in a study of metastatic and nonmetastatic thyroid tumors. TCRdb re-called the PCR reads via MiXCR. Seen here are roughly 28,000 clones, about 15% observed once, and the top ten hold 3.5% to 4.5%. Each patient came to thyroid surgery without any prior treatment (of any kind). The sample consisted of blood. All receptors come from a female donor with papillary thyroid cancer or a benign thyroid nodule (not recorded which). Some clones in this sample may be carry-over from other donors' samples.

The sample holds a few counts of this clone. The chain recombines TRBV30 with TRBJ1-1; D remains unclear. Germline V gene sequence: CDR1 GTSNPN, CDR2 SVGIG (reference sequence). V lost 3 bases to trimming and J lost 5 bases, with 10 bases between them. The CDR3 has 12 residues. This CDR3 reads CAWRTTGTEAFF. CDR3 nucleotides: TGTGCCTGGAGAACGACCGGAACTGAAGCTTTCTTT.

This clone has ten or more counts. V gene TRBV5-1 combines with J gene TRBJ1-5; D possibly corresponds to TRBD1 (5 bases). Germline lookup yields CDR1 SGHRS and CDR2 YFSETQ. CDR3 size: 16 residues. The V gene lost 4 bases and the J gene lost 5 bases, with 19 bases spanning the gap. The CDR3 sequence: CASSPTRGRHDQPQHF. The CDR3 DNA sequence: TGCGCCAGCAGCCCGACCCGGGGGAGGCACGATCAGCCCCAGCATTTT.

Many counts were recorded for this clone. The chain carries TRBV18 and TRBJ2-1; 7 bases fit TRBD2. Germline assignment: CDR1 KGHSH and CDR2 LQKENI. The CDR3 contains 16 residues. V trimming: 0 bases; J trimming: 3 bases; junction bases outside the gene matches: 5. In DNA form, the CDR3 reads TGTGCCAGCTCACCACCTGGGGGAGGGTACTACAATGAGCAGTTCTTC. Its protein product is CASSPPGGGYYNEQFF.

This clone was seen a handful of times. This rearrangement joins TRBV25-1 to TRBJ2-1; no reliable D call. The CDR3 spans 12 residues. The V end lost 5 bases, the J end lost 13 bases, and 15 bases lay between the germline ends. The germline gives CDR1 MGHDK, CDR2 SYGVNS. This CDR3 is CASSLHYSDQFF. Here the CDR3 DNA reads TGTGCCAGCAGTCTCCACTACAGTGATCAGTTCTTC.